This TCR beta chain was sequenced for a study of T cell repertoires in ileal Crohn's disease (dated by TCRdb to about 2019). Describing the broader study: Median disease duration was about eight years, and around 40% of patients were identified as active smokers at the time of surgery. Every patient underwent surgery because of a complication, which was stricturing disease in roughly 60% and penetrating disease in around 39%. Postoperative therapy was given to about half of the patients, with thiopurines administered to fewer than 13 patients and anti-TNF agents administered to around 19 patients. M6 samples consisted of neoterminal ileum biopsies collected during postoperative colonoscopy. TCR repertoire analysis was performed in a few dozen Crohn's disease patients drawn from a prospective multicentre cohort. Running in parallel with the study was a multicentre cohort set up to find predictors of early endoscopic recurrence following ileocolonic resection. Endoscopic postoperative recurrence was defined by a Rutgeerts score above i0. A total of about 150 mucosal samples from roughly 60 patients were sequenced, with samples obtained at several locations on the surgical specimen and at postoperative endoscopy. What the authors observed across the whole study: Compared with CD4 T cells, sorted CD8 T cells held more high-frequency clones, which suggests that the mucosal expansions were mostly CD8. Mucosal CD4 and CD8 T cells were sorted and sequenced only in a subgroup of patients, whose size was not stated. Compared with non-smokers, patients who were active smokers at surgery showed a significantly higher proportion of clonal expansions (about 27% vs 20%, p=0.02). Higher high-frequency clone percentages at surgery were associated with endoscopic recurrence; all patients with clonality above 26.8% (18/57) had recurrence. The timing of postoperative endoscopy varied within the first year after surgery, and the median delay was around 6.9 months.

The meaning of the sample's time point label: neoterminal ileum biopsy at postoperative endoscopy, about 6 months after surgery. To be eligible, patients had to be adults with ileal or ileocolonic Crohn's disease and an indication for ileocolonic resection. Whole ileal mucosal biopsies were kept frozen at -80 degrees C prior to DNA extraction. Genomic DNA was isolated from frozen whole biopsies using a TRizol-based method, and the DNA was quantified with a NanoDrop 2000 spectrophotometer. V has 4 bases trimmed and J has 2 bases trimmed; junction bases matching no gene number 12. CDR1 and CDR2 are drawn from the germline V gene: SGDLS, YYNGEE. Its CDR3 holds 18 amino acids, cysteine through phenylalanine. The read is trimmed to its CDR3 DNA, 54 bases read in frame from base 1. As regards this clone: The specificity of this receptor is unknown. No much larger clone is present one base from it, and per-base qualities are unavailable.

For commercial TCRB immunosequencing, roughly 0.5 micrograms of biopsy DNA were submitted for each sample. CDR3 regions were amplified from genomic DNA by Adaptive Biotechnology using a two-step, amplification bias-controlled multiplex PCR. Primers for every V and J gene segment were used in the first PCR, and barcodes and Illumina adapters were added in the second PCR. An Illumina instrument was used to sequence the CDR3 libraries. Regarding the original processing steps: Vendor-provided pipelines were combined with custom analysis of raw data in R/Bioconductor under R version 3.3.0. Clonality, which ranges from 0 to 1, was calculated as the inverse of the normalised Shannon entropy across all productive clones. High-frequency clones were defined as the share of the repertoire taken up by the top 100 clones, keeping only clones that passed a 95% confidence test. Repertoire diversity was measured with the Simpson index, and overlap between samples was measured with the Morisita-Horn index. Held by TCRdb, this immuneACCESS table contains in-frame sequences only and omits some clones. Under half of the omission traces to an unresolved V gene where checked; the cause of the rest is unknown. D and trimming come from the DNA, and the V and J calls and clone size come from that table. Across this sample there are about 11,000 clones, with over 55% seen only once. The ten biggest clones cover roughly 7.1% of the sample.

Sample: ileal tissue. In this chain, TRBV9 is recombined with TRBJ2-3; the junction holds 11 bases that match TRBD2. This receptor was obtained from an adult with Crohn's disease. The DNA sequence reads TGTGCCAGCAGCACTCTCCCCACTAGCGGGAGCTCCACAGATACGCAGTATTTT. It translates to CASSTLPTSGSSTDTQYF.